This TCR beta chain was captured in a study of cytomegalovirus exposure and HLA in healthy donors. Study-wide context: In terms of ancestry, the Caucasian-associated cluster contained about four fifths of the roughly 400 genotyped donors. Study results and caveats: Later on, an analysis tied under 20,000 TCR beta sequences to HLA alleles at 0.05 false discovery rate. As a later analysis revealed, most CMV-associated TCR beta chains appeared HLA-restricted.

Vbeta (60) and Jbeta (13) primers were used in the PCR. Here immunoSEQ multiplex PCR was the method, and the copy in TCRdb shows in-frame clones only, minus some. The sample contains 50,000 to 65,000 clones, approximately 82% of which appear only once. The CDR3 contains 15 residues. V lost 3 bases to trimming and J lost 6 bases; unmatched junction nucleotides: 4. Germline V lookup: CDR1 MDHEN, CDR2 SYDVKM. Of note for this clone: Its antigen remains unknown.

The TCR comes from a woman younger than 30 in good health and CMV-seronegative. The genes are TRBV28 and TRBJ1-5; TRBD1 aligns across 11 bases. The sequencing input was PBMCs. The CDR3 region has the DNA TGTGCCAGCAGTTTGGGACAGGGGGTTTTTCAGCCCCAGCATTTT. This sequence encodes CASSLGQGVFQPQHF.